Listed below are T cell receptor beta chains from one sample, sequenced in a study of CD8 T cells in Susac syndrome. TCRdb redid the calling of the immunoSEQ multiplex PCR reads with MiXCR, one entry per CDR3 protein. The data show fewer than 250,000 distinct CDR3 sequences, with approximately 90% seen just once and roughly 0.13% held by the top ten. Sequences were obtained from CD8+ T cells from PBMCs. These receptors were taken from a human donor with multiple sclerosis. The CDR3 runs from the conserved cysteine through the conserved F or W. The order of the fields is clone size, D gene, V gene, J gene, CDR3 DNA, CDR3 protein. D genes are given only for firm matches. Clone size appears in some rows only: once, few, many, or a class for an expanded clone.

-	TRBD1	TRBV7-2	TRBJ2-7	TGTGCCAGCAGCTCGACAGGGCTCTCCTACGAGCAGTACTTC	CASSSTGLSYEQYF
-	TRBD1	TRBV19	TRBJ1-2	TGTGCCAGTAGTGACGGACAGGGTTGGAACTATGGCTACACCTTC	CASSDGQGWNYGYTF
-	-	TRBV11-2	TRBJ1-1	TGTGCCAGCAGCTTGGGCCCTCGGGAAGCTTTCTTT	CASSLGPREAFF
-	TRBD1	TRBV5-4	TRBJ1-6	TGTGCCAGCAGCTTCCTCGGGACAGGGGATTCACCCCTCCACTTT	CASSFLGTGDSPLHF
-	-	TRBV6-5	TRBJ1-1	TGTGCCAGCAGTTACTCGGATGGATGGGACGGCACTGAAGCTTTCTTT	CASSYSDGWDGTEAFF
-	TRBD2	TRBV12-3/TRBV12-4	TRBJ2-1	TGTGCCAGCAGTCTACGGACTAGCGCCACGAACTACAATGAGCAGTTCTTC	CASSLRTSATNYNEQFF
-	TRBD1	TRBV15	TRBJ1-3	TGTGCCACCAGCGCCGGGACAGGGGCTGGAAACACCATATATTTT	CATSAGTGAGNTIYF
-	-	TRBV13	TRBJ2-1	TGTGCCAGCAGCCAGGGGGGGACTGGAGAGCAGTTCTTC	CASSQGGTGEQFF
-	TRBD1	TRBV12-3/TRBV12-4	TRBJ1-2	TGTGCCAGCAGTTTACGGGACAGGGGGTTTGATGGCTACACCTTC	CASSLRDRGFDGYTF
-	-	TRBV9	TRBJ2-1	TGTGCCAGCAGCGTAGTACTGACTTCAGAGCAGTTCTTC	CASSVVLTSEQFF
-	-	TRBV30	TRBJ2-7	TGTGCCTGGAGTGTTGGCGGCGGCTCCTACGAGCAGTACTTC	CAWSVGGGSYEQYF
-	TRBD2	TRBV6-5	TRBJ2-7	TGTGCCAGCGGAGCCGGGACTAGCTACGAGCAGTACTTC	CASGAGTSYEQYF
-	TRBD1	TRBV18	TRBJ2-7	TGTGCCAGCTCACCCGGACAGGCTGGCTACGAGCAGTACTTC	CASSPGQAGYEQYF
-	-	TRBV9	TRBJ1-1	TGTGCCAGCAGCGGACAGACGGACACTGAAGCTTTCTTT	CASSGQTDTEAFF
-	-	TRBV3-1	TRBJ2-6	TGTGCCAGCCTAAATCCGTATATTCGCATCCGCTCTGGGGCCAACGTCCTGACTTTC	CASLNPYIRIRSGANVLTF
-	TRBD2	TRBV5-6	TRBJ2-3	TGTGCCAGCAGCTTGGTCCGGACTAGACCAGATACGCAGTATTTT	CASSLVRTRPDTQYF
-	-	TRBV6-2/TRBV6-3	TRBJ1-1	TGTGCCAGCAGTTATGTAATGGGGTCCACTGAAGCTTTCTTT	CASSYVMGSTEAFF
-	-	TRBV4-3	TRBJ2-5	TGCGCCAGCAGCAAGACCGAGACTCAAGAGACCCAGTACTTC	CASSKTETQETQYF
-	TRBD2	TRBV7-2	TRBJ2-7	TGTGCCAGCAGCTTCGGGACTAGCAGGTACGAGCAGTACTTC	CASSFGTSRYEQYF
-	TRBD1	TRBV6-2/TRBV6-3	TRBJ1-5	TGTGCCAGCAGTCCGGACAGGACCAATCAGCCCCAGCATTTT	CASSPDRTNQPQHF
-	-	TRBV19	TRBJ1-1	TGTGCCAGTAGTATAGACGGAATAGAAGCTTTCTTT	CASSIDGIEAFF
-	-	TRBV5-5	TRBJ2-6	TGTGCCAGCAGCGTAGCCAAGCCTGGGGCCAACGTCCTGACTTTC	CASSVAKPGANVLTF
-	-	TRBV29-1	TRBJ2-3	TGCAGCGTTGAGCTAGATTCCACAGATACGCAGTATTTT	CSVELDSTDTQYF
-	-	TRBV9	TRBJ1-3	TGTGCCAGCAGCGGACGGTTCTCTGGAAACACCATATATTTT	CASSGRFSGNTIYF
-	-	TRBV12-3/TRBV12-4	TRBJ1-1	TGTGCCAGCAGCCTAAGGGTTGCGATGAACACTGAAGCTTTCTTT	CASSLRVAMNTEAFF
-	-	TRBV6-5	TRBJ2-4	TGTGCCAGCAGGCAGGGGTACATTCAGTACTTC	CASRQGYIQYF
-	TRBD2	TRBV4-2	TRBJ2-1	TGTGCCAGCAGTAACGTGGATAGCGGGGAGGAGCAGTTCTTC	CASSNVDSGEEQFF
-	-	TRBV24-1	TRBJ1-1	TGTGCCACCGCGGGGGAAACTGAAGCTTTCTTT	CATAGETEAFF
-	-	TRBV7-2	TRBJ2-7	TGTGCCAGCAGCTTAGTATACCACGAGCAGTACTTC	CASSLVYHEQYF
-	-	TRBV9	TRBJ2-2	TGTGCCAGCAGCGTCTCGTCAGGATGGACCGGGGAGCTGTTTTTT	CASSVSSGWTGELFF
-	-	TRBV12-3/TRBV12-4	TRBJ1-5	TGTGCCAGCAGTTCCACAGGTTTCGGCAATCAGCCCCAGCATTTT	CASSSTGFGNQPQHF
-	-	TRBV7-9	TRBJ1-1	TGTGCCAGCAGCTTAGATTCCGGGAACACTGAAGCTTTCTTT	CASSLDSGNTEAFF
-	TRBD2	TRBV7-8	TRBJ2-2	TGTGCCAGCACCCTGGGACTAGCGGGGGGGCCTTTGGGGGAGCTGTTTTTT	CASTLGLAGGPLGELFF
few	TRBD2	TRBV30	TRBJ2-7	TGTGCCTGGAGTCAAGCGGGGTATTACGAGCAGTACTTC	CAWSQAGYYEQYF
once	TRBD2	TRBV30	TRBJ2-5	TGTGCCGGTAGCGGGGGGGCCGGGGTAGAGACCCAGTACTTC	CAGSGGAGVETQYF
-	-	TRBV12-3/TRBV12-4	TRBJ2-7	TGTGCCAGCAGTTTGGCGGGGGGACAGGAGATCTACGAGCAGTACTTC	CASSLAGGQEIYEQYF
-	-	TRBV6-6	TRBJ2-7	TGTGCCAGCAGCTACTTCACGGGACTCCTCTACGAGCAGTACTTC	CASSYFTGLLYEQYF
-	TRBD1	TRBV7-8	TRBJ2-7	TGTGCCAGCAGCCCAGGGACAGGCGGCGACGAGCAGTACTTC	CASSPGTGGDEQYF
-	-	TRBV19	TRBJ2-2	TGTGCCAGTAGAGCCTCGGTAGCCGGGGAGCTGTTTTTT	CASRASVAGELFF
-	-	TRBV7-9	TRBJ1-1	TGTGCCAGCAGCCCCGGGCGGCCTGAAGCTTTCTTT	CASSPGRPEAFF
-	-	TRBV2	TRBJ1-3	TGTGCCAGCATGCCGAGGGGGTCGGGAGGAAACACCATATATTTT	CASMPRGSGGNTIYF
-	-	TRBV30	TRBJ1-5	TGTGCCTGGAGTGGCTTCGGGGGCGAGCAACCTAATCAGCCCCAGCATTTT	CAWSGFGGEQPNQPQHF
-	-	TRBV7-9	TRBJ1-2	TGTGCCAGCAGCTCTAGAGGAGATTGGGGCTACACCTTC	CASSSRGDWGYTF
-	-	TRBV5-6	TRBJ2-5	TGTGCCAGCAGCTTTCGTGGGTATAGGGAGACCCAGTACTTC	CASSFRGYRETQYF
-	TRBD2	TRBV4-1	TRBJ2-1	TGCGCCAGCAGCCAAAGGACTAGCGGGGGGCGGGACAATGAGCAGTTCTTC	CASSQRTSGGRDNEQFF
-	-	TRBV5-6	TRBJ2-7	TGTGCCAGCAGCTTCTCGTCCCGGGTGCACGAGCAGTACTTC	CASSFSSRVHEQYF
-	-	TRBV27	TRBJ2-1	TGTGCCAGCAGCCACACTGGGGTAGACGGGCAGTTCTTC	CASSHTGVDGQFF
-	-	TRBV10-3	TRBJ2-7	TGTGCCATCAGTGAGTCGACCGTCTACGAGCAGTACTTC	CAISESTVYEQYF
once	-	TRBV11-2	TRBJ2-2	TGTGCCAGCAGCTTAACCGGGGGCACCGGGGAGCTGTTTTTT	CASSLTGGTGELFF
-	TRBD1	TRBV13	TRBJ1-1	TGTGCCAGCAACCCAGGGGGGAATGAAGCTTTCTTT	CASNPGGNEAFF
-	-	TRBV5-6	TRBJ2-1	TGTGCCAGCAGTAAGGCCCACAATGAGCAGTTCTTC	CASSKAHNEQFF
-	TRBD1	TRBV7-9	TRBJ1-2	TGTGCCAGCAGCTCAGGGACAGATGGCTACACCTTC	CASSSGTDGYTF
-	-	TRBV4-1	TRBJ2-1	TGCGCCAGCTCAGGAGGGCCTTCCTACAATGAGCAGTTCTTC	CASSGGPSYNEQFF
-	-	TRBV20-1	TRBJ2-1	TGCAGTGCTTGGGACTTACAGACGAACAATGAGCAGTTCTTC	CSAWDLQTNNEQFF
-	-	TRBV19	TRBJ1-2	TGTGCCAGTGCCGTGGGGGCAAGCTATGGCTACACCTTC	CASAVGASYGYTF
-	-	TRBV11-1	TRBJ2-3	TGTGCCAGCAGCTTTAATACGTGGGGTGCGGCAGATACGCAGTATTTT	CASSFNTWGAADTQYF
-	TRBD2	TRBV5-6	TRBJ2-7	TGTGCCAGCAGCATGGGACTAGCGGGCTACGAGCAGTACTTC	CASSMGLAGYEQYF
-	TRBD2	TRBV10-2	TRBJ2-1	TGCGCCAGCAGTGAAGGGCTAGCGGGGAGTGAGCAGTTCTTC	CASSEGLAGSEQFF
-	-	TRBV4-3	TRBJ2-1	TGCGCCAGCAGCCTACCCGGGACCGGCTACAATGAGCAGTTCTTC	CASSLPGTGYNEQFF
-	-	TRBV28	TRBJ1-5	TGTGCCGGCAGCCCAGCTAGGGGGTTCGGGAATCAGCCCCAGCATTTT	CAGSPARGFGNQPQHF